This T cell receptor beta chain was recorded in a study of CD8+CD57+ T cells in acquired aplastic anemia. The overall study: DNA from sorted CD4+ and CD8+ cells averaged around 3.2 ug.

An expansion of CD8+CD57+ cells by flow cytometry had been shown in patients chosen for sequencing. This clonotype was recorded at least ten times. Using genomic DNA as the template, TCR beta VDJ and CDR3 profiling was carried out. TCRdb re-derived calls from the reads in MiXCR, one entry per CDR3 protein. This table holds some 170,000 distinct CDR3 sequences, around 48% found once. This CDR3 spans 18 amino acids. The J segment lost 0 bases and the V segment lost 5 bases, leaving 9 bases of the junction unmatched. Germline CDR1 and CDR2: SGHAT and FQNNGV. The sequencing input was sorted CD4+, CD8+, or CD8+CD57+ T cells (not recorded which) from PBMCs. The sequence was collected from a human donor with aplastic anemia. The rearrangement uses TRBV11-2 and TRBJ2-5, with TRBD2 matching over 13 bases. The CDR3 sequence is CASSPGLAGVRYQETQYF. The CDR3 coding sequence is TGTGCCAGCAGCCCCGGACTAGCGGGGGTGAGGTACCAAGAGACCCAGTACTTC.